This TCR beta chain was sequenced for a study of T cell clones after liver transplantation. The wider study: Samples came pre-transplant, pre-randomization before withdrawal, and post-randomization after withdrawal ended.

Libraries were prepared by immunoSEQ multiplex PCR; TCRdb keeps only in-frame clonotypes and omits some of them. The data hold 24,000 or so clones, with about 70% observed a single time. The receptor's source is a human donor who received a liver transplant. The starting material was CD4+ T cells from blood, obtained before liver transplant.

The CDR3 DNA reads TGTGCCAGCAGCACATGGACTAGCGAAGGCAATGAGCAGTTCTTC. Amino acid sequence: CASSTWTSEGNEQFF. The rearrangement links TRBV11-2 to TRBJ2-1, with TRBD2 matching over 9 bases. CDR1 is SGHAT, CDR2 FQNNGV, per germline. The CDR3 contains 15 residues. V shed 5 bases and J 6 bases; nucleotides not matched to a gene: 8.